Listed here are 19 T cell receptor beta chains from one sample, sequenced in a study of cytomegalovirus exposure and HLA in healthy donors. PCR primers comprised 60 Vbeta and 13 Jbeta primers. Method: immunoSEQ multiplex PCR; TCRdb's copy keeps in-frame clones and lacks some. The table includes 200,000 or so clones, around four fifths detected once. What was sequenced was PBMCs. The receptors derive from a woman between 45 and 65 years old in good health and CMV-seropositive.

In the case of this clone: The germline gene is not matched at one end of the junction; a read error may be the cause. V and J are TRBV7-9 and TRBJ2-1; maybe TRBD1 (5 bases). Germline CDR1 reads SEHNR; CDR2 reads FQNEAQ (reference sequence). This CDR3 comprises 15 residues. The CDR3 DNA reads TGTTCCAGCAGCTTGACCAGGGTCTACAATGAGTGGCAGTTCTTC. Translating gives CSSSLTRVYNEWQFF.

This clone was seen a few times. The rearrangement links TRBV29-1 to TRBJ2-1; 9 nucleotides match TRBD2. V lost 4 bases and J lost 6; bases outside the gene matches: 4. Germline V gives CDR1 SQVTM, CDR2 ANQGSEA. The CDR3 totals 13 residues. CDR3 residues: CSVVLAGLNEQFF. The CDR3 DNA reads TGCAGCGTTGTACTAGCGGGCCTCAATGAGCAGTTCTTC.

The chain employs TRBV15 and TRBJ2-7; no reliable D call. The CDR3 extends over 13 amino acids. Trimming cost V 2 bases and J 3 bases, with 8 bases left between them. The germline gives CDR1 LNHNV, CDR2 YYDKDF (reference sequence). CDR3 nucleotides: TGTGCCACCAGCAGACCTGAGGACTACGAGCAGTACTTC. This codes for CATSRPEDYEQYF. Combining the CDR3 with reference TRBV15 and TRBJ2-7 gives the whole variable domain DAMVIQNPRYQVTQFGKPVTLSCSQTLNHNVMYWYQQKSSQAPKLLFHYYDKDFNNEADTPDNFQSRRPNTSFCFLDIRSPGLGDTAMYLCATSRPEDYEQYFGPGTRLTVT.

Turning to this clone: One end of the junction fails to match germline, which may point to a read error. The V and J genes are TRBV5-4 and TRBJ2-6, with TRBD1 as a possible D gene (6 bases). This CDR3 comprises 16 residues. Germline V gene lookup returns CDR1 SGHNT and CDR2 YYREEE (reference sequence). The CDR3 protein is CASSMGPLLGANGLTF. CDR3 DNA sequence: TGTGCCAGCAGCATGGGACCGCTCTTGGGGGCCAACGGCCTGACTTTC.

With regard to this clone: One end of the junction is discordant with germline, which a read error may explain. V usage is TRBV7-9 and J usage is TRBJ2-7; D call uncertain. This CDR3 contains 15 residues. From germline, CDR1 is SEHNR and CDR2 FQNEAQ (reference sequence). Here the CDR3 DNA reads TGTTCCAGCAGCCCCGATGGGCTGCCCTCGTACGAGCAGTACTTC. Its protein is CSSSPDGLPSYEQYF.

V gene TRBV5-8 combines with J gene TRBJ2-1; D is uncertain. V lost 2 bases and J 12 bases, leaving 6 bases between the germline ends. Germline V gene data show CDR1 as SGHTS and CDR2 as YDEGEE. The CDR3 runs 10 residues. CDR3 DNA sequence: TGTGCCAGCAGCTTCCTATTGCAGTTCTTC. Its protein is CASSFLLQFF.

A single count supports this clone. V is TRBV7-2 and J is TRBJ2-3; D is perhaps TRBD1 (6 bases). Germline assignment: CDR1 SGHTA and CDR2 FQGNSA. The CDR3 has 15 residues. V lost 1 base and J 0 bases, leaving 8 bases between the germline ends. Written as DNA, the CDR3 is TGTGCCAGCAGCTTAGGGGGGCCTAGCACAGATACGCAGTATTTT. Residues: CASSLGGPSTDTQYF.

The J gene is TRBJ1-3, the V gene TRBV28; tentative D call: TRBD1 (5 bases). Trimming shortened V by 4 bases and J by 4 bases, and 11 bases separated the two germline ends. Germline V gene sequence: CDR1 MDHEN, CDR2 SYDVKM. This CDR3 is built from 14 residues. CDR3 bases: TGTGCCAGCAGTTCAGGACATGTGGGAAACACCATATATTTT. Translating gives CASSSGHVGNTIYF.

J is TRBJ2-7 and V is TRBV15, with D possibly TRBD1 on 6 matching bases. Per the germline V gene, CDR1 is LNHNV and CDR2 is YYDKDF (reference sequence). V gave up 0 bases and J gave up 5 bases, with 17 bases separating them. The CDR3 covers 16 residues. The CDR3 sequence is CATSRDRTGWQDEQYF. DNA for the CDR3: TGTGCCACCAGCAGAGATCGCACAGGGTGGCAAGACGAGCAGTACTTC.

This sequence joins TRBV14 and TRBJ2-2, with D tentatively TRBD2 (6 bases). Trimming cost V 0 bases and J 5 bases, with 13 bases left between them. The CDR3 runs to 16 residues. The germline gives CDR1 SGHDN, CDR2 FVKESK. This chain's CDR3 is CASSQDLPGATGELFF. CDR3 DNA: TGTGCCAGCAGCCAAGACCTCCCGGGAGCGACCGGGGAGCTGTTTTTT.

The V call is TRBV7-9, the J call TRBJ2-3, with TRBD1 matching over 8 bases. The CDR3 is made up of 17 amino acids. Germline lookup yields CDR1 SEHNR and CDR2 FQNEAQ (reference sequence). Germline trimming cut 5 bases from V and 0 bases from J; bases unmatched to any gene: 10. CDR3 nucleotide sequence: TGTGCCAGCAGCCTGACCGGGACAGGCGATAGCACAGATACGCAGTATTTT. Residues: CASSLTGTGDSTDTQYF.

The chain recombines TRBV15 with TRBJ1-2, with 9 bases lining up with TRBD1. Germline V gene sequence: CDR1 LNHNV, CDR2 YYDKDF (reference sequence). This CDR3 spans 16 amino acids. V gave up 5 bases and J gave up 7 bases; unmatched junction bases: 14. Here the CDR3 reads CATSSGQGLFIGGYTF. CDR3 DNA sequence: TGTGCCACCAGCTCGGGACAGGGATTGTTCATTGGTGGCTACACCTTC.

This chain links TRBV4-2 with TRBJ2-5; D gene ambiguous. Between the trimmed V and J ends, which lost 1 base and 7 bases, there was a span of 13 bases. In germline, CDR1 is LGHNA, CDR2 YNFKEQ. This CDR3 is 14 amino acids long. CDR3 DNA sequence: TGTGCCAGCAGCCAAGGCATCCTAAGTTGGACCCAGTACTTC. As protein: CASSQGILSWTQYF.

This clone was observed a few times. The CDR3 is CASSARTGTGANVLTF. In nucleotides, the CDR3 is TGTGCCAGCAGTGCCCGCACAGGGACTGGGGCCAACGTCCTGACTTTC. This rearrangement joins TRBV27 to TRBJ2-6; a possible D gene is TRBD1 (6 bases). Germline V gene lookup returns CDR1 MNHEY and CDR2 SMNVEV (reference sequence). The CDR3 consists of 16 residues. Trimming took off 5 bases at V and 2 bases at J, with 13 bases between the two ends.

The chain links TRBV7-2 to TRBJ1-2; 10 bases fit TRBD1. The CDR3 length is 15 residues. V shed 2 bases, J shed 1 base, and the junction held 1 base outside the gene matches. Germline CDR1 reads SGHTA; CDR2 reads FQGNSA. CDR3 coding DNA: TGTGCCAGCAGCTTAAGGACAGGGGGTAACTATGGCTACACCTTC. Its translation is CASSLRTGGNYGYTF. Drawing the rest from reference TRBV7-2 and TRBJ1-2, the complete variable domain is GAGVSQSPSNKVTEKGKDVELRCDPISGHTALYWYRQSLGQGLEFLIYFQGNSAPDKSGLPSDRFSAERTGGSVSTLTIQRTQQEDSAVYLCASSLRTGGNYGYTFGSGTRLTVV.

The rearrangement joins TRBV30 to TRBJ1-3; weak D call: TRBD1 (6 bases). The CDR3 spans 13 residues. Per germline, CDR1 GTSNPN and CDR2 SVGIG (reference sequence). Trimming left V 4 bases short and J 9 bases short, with 16 bases between. CDR3: CAWNQQGLFTIYF. CDR3 sequence (DNA): TGTGCCTGGAATCAACAGGGTTTGTTCACCATATATTTT.

This rearrangement joins TRBV10-1 to TRBJ2-3; 8 bases align to TRBD2. CDR3 length equals 16 residues. CDR1 is WNHNN and CDR2 is SYGVQD in the germline V gene (reference sequence). V lost 0 bases to trimming and J lost 3 bases; unmatched junction nucleotides: 5. Here the CDR3 reads CASSESKPSGTDTQYF. The CDR3 DNA sequence: TGCGCCAGCAGTGAGTCGAAGCCTAGCGGGACAGATACGCAGTATTTT.

As to this clone: The germline gene is not matched at one end of the junction; a read error may be the cause. V gene TRBV2 combines with J gene TRBJ2-5; no definite D call. Germline-derived CDR1 and CDR2 are SNHLY and FYNNEI. This CDR3 is 12 amino acids long. CDR3 sequence: CASSEGQEAQYF. The DNA of the CDR3 is TGTGCCAGCAGTGAAGGTCAAGAGGCCCAGTACTTC.

The CDR3 here is CASSELDRAVQYF. In DNA, the CDR3 is TGCGCCAGCAGCGAACTGGACAGGGCCGTGCAGTACTTC. The chain is built from TRBV5-1 and TRBJ2-7, with 8 nucleotides matching TRBD1. This CDR3 is 13 amino acids long. Germline V gene data show CDR1 as SGHRS and CDR2 as YFSETQ. Losses at the gene ends were 4 bases for V and 9 bases for J; bases not matched to a gene: 9.